Presented here are 3 T cell receptor beta chains from one specimen sequenced in a study of neurological immune-mediated disorders. MiXCR, applied by TCRdb to the 5' RACE reads, yields one record per CDR3 protein. The sample yields 100,000 to 150,000 distinct CDR3 sequences, 3% to 3.5% seen once. The sample consisted of PBMCs. These receptors all come from a young woman with multiple sclerosis.

This clonotype was detected many times. This chain connects TRBV30 to TRBJ1-2; TRBD1 matches 7 bases. The J segment lost 8 bases and the V segment lost 1 base, leaving 4 bases of the junction unmatched. The CDR3 is made up of 12 amino acids. CDR1 and CDR2 (germline): GTSNPN, SVGIG (reference sequence). The CDR3 nucleotides are TGTGCCTGGAGTGACAGGGGAGAGGGCTACACCTTC. This sequence encodes CAWSDRGEGYTF.

Many counts were recorded for this clonotype. V is TRBV10-3 and J is TRBJ2-5; D perhaps matches TRBD2 (7 bases). Germline CDR1 ENHRY, CDR2 SYGVKD. The CDR3 has 15 residues. V was shortened by 4 bases and J by 3 bases, with 15 bases between the two germline ends. The CDR3 reads CAISAGGHPKETQYF. In DNA, the CDR3 is TGTGCCATCAGTGCGGGGGGACACCCCAAAGAGACCCAGTACTTC.

In its sample, this clonotype was seen many times. This chain uses TRBV12-3 or TRBV12-4 with TRBJ2-3; a possible D gene is TRBD2 (5 bases). The germline V and J ends were trimmed by 3 bases and 9 bases, with 10 bases remaining between them. The CDR3 totals 12 residues. CDR3 nucleotides: TGTGCCAGCAGTTTTGAGGGTTGGACGCAGTATTTT. Protein product: CASSFEGWTQYF.